The 28 T cell receptor beta chains in this list originate from one sample, sequenced in a study of cytomegalovirus exposure and HLA in healthy donors. Vbeta (60) and Jbeta (13) primers were used in the PCR. Only in-frame clones appear in the TCRdb table, and some are missing; sequencing was by immunoSEQ multiplex PCR. This table has a few hundred thousand clones, 70% to 90% appearing once. The source material was PBMCs. The receptors stem from a woman aged 60-70 years in good health and CMV-seropositive.

The CDR3 loop is CASSLRTGGGTGELFF. The CDR3, as DNA: TGTGCCAGCAGCCTACGGACAGGGGGTGGGACCGGGGAGCTGTTTTTT. This chain joins TRBV7-9 and TRBJ2-2; 10 bases match TRBD1. J gave up 5 bases and V 5 bases, and 8 bases lay outside the gene matches. This CDR3 has 16 amino acids. CDR1 and CDR2 (germline): SEHNR, FQNEAQ (reference sequence).

This clone was detected a few times. The rearrangement uses TRBV27 and TRBJ2-3; 7 positions match TRBD2. Germline V gene sequence: CDR1 MNHEY, CDR2 SMNVEV (reference sequence). The CDR3 runs 15 residues. V was pared by 3 bases and J by 2 bases, with 5 bases of the junction left unmatched. CDR3 nucleotides: TGTGCCAGCAGTTTTACCGGGACTACCACAGATACGCAGTATTTT. It specifies CASSFTGTTTDTQYF.

On this clone itself: The junction and the germline gene differ at one end; a read error may be behind it. The chain combines TRBV7-9 with TRBJ1-1, with TRBD1 matching over 7 bases. This CDR3 contains 13 residues. Germline-derived CDR1 and CDR2 are SEHNR and FQNEAQ (reference sequence). The CDR3 region is CASSLSLRSGTDW. Here the CDR3 DNA reads TGTGCCAGCAGCTTATCCCTCCGTTCCGGGACAGACTGG.

The chain has TRBV19 and TRBJ1-1; 7 bases align to TRBD1. This CDR3 has 13 amino acids. The V gene's germline CDR1 is LNHDA and CDR2 SQIVND (reference sequence). V lost 10 bases and J lost 6; bases outside the gene matches: 11. The CDR3 DNA sequence: TGTGCCACCTCCAGGGGGGCAAATGCTGAAGCTTTCTTT. This codes for CATSRGANAEAFF.

The V and J genes are TRBV7-9 and TRBJ2-5; 9 bases are a match to TRBD1. The V and J ends lost 4 bases and 5 bases, in that order; junction bases with no gene match: 11. Germline V lookup: CDR1 SEHNR, CDR2 FQNEAQ (reference sequence). The CDR3 runs 16 residues. In nucleotides, the CDR3 is TGTGCCAGCAGCTCCAAGGGGACAGGGAAGTTGGAGACCCAGTACTTC. Its translation is CASSSKGTGKLETQYF.

J is TRBJ1-1 and V is TRBV30; 8 bases map to TRBD1. The CDR3 has 17 amino acids. Germline V gene lookup returns CDR1 GTSNPN and CDR2 SVGIG (reference sequence). V lost 3 bases and J lost 1; bases outside the gene matches: 13. The CDR3 spells CAWRVAAWTGRNTEAFF. The CDR3 DNA sequence: TGTGCCTGGAGGGTCGCTGCCTGGACAGGGCGGAACACTGAAGCTTTCTTT.

V gene TRBV7-8 combines with J gene TRBJ1-2; TRBD1 aligns across 8 bases. V lost 8 bases to trimming and J lost 4 bases; unmatched junction nucleotides: 9. Germline CDR1 is SGHVS and CDR2 is FQNEAQ. The CDR3 is 14 amino acids. In nucleotides, the CDR3 is TGTGCCAGCGCTTCGTTGGGGACAGGCTATGGCTACACCTTC. The encoded protein is CASASLGTGYGYTF.

The table lists this clone with a few counts. V gene TRBV19 combines with J gene TRBJ2-2; D possibly corresponds to TRBD1 (7 bases). From germline, CDR1 is LNHDA and CDR2 SQIVND (reference sequence). V lost 7 bases to trimming and J lost 2 bases, with 20 bases between them. The CDR3 has 17 amino acids. This CDR3 is CASTIPGGRGNTGELFF. The CDR3 DNA reads TGTGCCAGTACAATCCCAGGGGGGCGCGGAAACACCGGGGAGCTGTTTTTT. Together with reference TRBV19 and TRBJ2-2, the CDR3 gives the full variable domain: DGGITQSPKYLFRKEGQNVTLSCEQNLNHDAMYWYRQDPGQGLRLIYYSQIVNDFQKGDIAEGYSVSREKKESFPLTVTSAQKNPTAFYLCASTIPGGRGNTGELFFGEGSRLTVL.

The gene calls are TRBV28 and TRBJ2-2; 7 nucleotides align to TRBD2. Germline CDR1 is MDHEN and CDR2 is SYDVKM. The CDR3 is 16 amino acids. Unmatched junction bases numbered 6, after V lost 1 base and J lost 4 bases. The CDR3 is CASSLFSPGGTGELFF. The CDR3 nucleotides are TGTGCCAGCAGTTTATTTTCCCCGGGAGGCACCGGGGAGCTGTTTTTT. Variable domain in full (rest from reference TRBV28 and TRBJ2-2): DVKVTQSSRYLVKRTGEKVFLECVQDMDHENMFWYRQDPGLGLRLIYFSYDVKMKEKGDIPEGYSVSREKKERFSLILESASTNQTSMYLCASSLFSPGGTGELFFGEGSRLTVL.

This clone was found once. This chain uses TRBV4-1 with TRBJ2-7, with TRBD1 matching over 9 bases. Germline CDR1 MGHRA, CDR2 YSYEKL. The CDR3 extends over 13 amino acids. Trimming took 4 bases from V and 5 from J; bases not matched to a gene: 3. The CDR3 DNA reads as TGCGCCAGCAGCCCCCGGACAGGGGACGAGCAGTACTTC. Its protein is CASSPRTGDEQYF.

This sequence joins TRBV28 and TRBJ2-7; D is ambiguous. The length of the CDR3 is 12 residues. Trimming took off 8 bases at V and 2 bases at J, with 10 bases between the two ends. Germline CDR1 is MDHEN and CDR2 is SYDVKM. The CDR3: CASAGSPYEQYF. The CDR3 coding sequence is TGTGCCAGCGCAGGATCCCCCTACGAGCAGTACTTC.

The chain carries TRBV5-6 and TRBJ2-5; D gene uncertain. Looked up from germline, CDR1 is SGHDT and CDR2 is YYEEEE. The CDR3 sequence is 11 residues long. V dropped 3 bases and J dropped 7 bases, with 7 bases sitting between them. The CDR3 reads CASSSGMTQYF. Written as DNA, the CDR3 is TGTGCCAGCAGCTCAGGAATGACCCAGTACTTC.

The chain has TRBV5-1 and TRBJ2-1; possibly TRBD2 for D (6 bases). The CDR3 is 16 residues long. CDR1 is SGHRS and CDR2 is YFSETQ in the germline V gene. Trimming pared 0 bases from V and 3 bases from J, leaving 13 bases between. The CDR3 nucleotides are TGCGCCAGCAGCTTGGAGGGGCGGGACCACTACAATGAGCAGTTCTTC. This sequence encodes CASSLEGRDHYNEQFF.

The rearrangement joins TRBV11-2 to TRBJ1-2; tentatively, D is TRBD1 (6 bases). In germline, CDR1 is SGHAT, CDR2 FQNNGV. V lost 1 base and J 4 bases, leaving 25 bases between the germline ends. This CDR3 contains 19 residues. DNA for the CDR3: TGTGCCAGCAGCTTAGTCTCTACCCCGAGGACAGCTTCAACCTATGGCTACACCTTC. This codes for CASSLVSTPRTASTYGYTF.

The J gene is TRBJ2-1, the V gene TRBV7-6; perhaps TRBD1 as D (6 bases). The length of the CDR3 is 16 residues. Germline CDR1 is SGHVS and CDR2 is FNYEAQ. Trimming cost V 1 base and J 6 bases, with 16 bases left between them. The CDR3 sequence is CASSLVVAGVGNEQFF. CDR3 nucleotides: TGTGCCAGCAGCTTAGTGGTGGCAGGGGTGGGCAATGAGCAGTTCTTC.

The chain joins TRBV4-2 to TRBJ1-5, with TRBD1 identical over 8 bases. Germline assignment: CDR1 LGHNA and CDR2 YNFKEQ. The length of the CDR3 is 14 residues. The junction had 7 bases not matched to a gene; V was cut back by 3 bases and J by 9 bases. This CDR3 reads CASSQDREVGPQHF. The DNA for the CDR3 is TGTGCCAGCAGCCAGGACAGGGAGGTAGGGCCCCAGCATTTT.

The genes are TRBV11-2 and TRBJ1-1, with 8 nucleotides matching TRBD1. Germline V gene sequence: CDR1 SGHAT, CDR2 FQNNGV. Trimming removed 5 bases from V and 0 bases from J; junction bases left unmatched: 5. The length of the CDR3 is 15 residues. The chain's CDR3 is CASSPGQGLNTEAFF. CDR3 coding DNA: TGTGCCAGCAGCCCAGGACAGGGTTTGAACACTGAAGCTTTCTTT. Looking up the rest from reference TRBV11-2 and TRBJ1-1 gives the full variable domain: EAGVAQSPRYKIIEKRQSVAFWCNPISGHATLYWYQQILGQGPKLLIQFQNNGVVDDSQLPKDRFSAERLKGVDSTLKIQPAKLEDSAVYLCASSPGQGLNTEAFFGQGTRLTVV.

The rearrangement joins TRBV14 to TRBJ2-2, with D maybe TRBD2 (6 bases). CDR3 length: 13 residues. CDR1 is SGHDN, CDR2 FVKESK, per germline. V was clipped by 3 bases and J by 9 bases, with 11 bases between them. CDR3 nucleotides: TGTGCCAGCAGCCACAGGGACTTTCGGGAGCTGTTTTTT. This gives the protein CASSHRDFRELFF.

This chain uses TRBV27 with TRBJ1-4, with TRBD1 matching 12 bases. CDR3 length: 20 amino acids. CDR1 is MNHEY and CDR2 is SMNVEV in the germline V gene (reference sequence). V was pared by 0 bases and J by 1 base, with 9 bases of the junction left unmatched. The CDR3 region has the DNA TGTGCCAGCAGTTTATCGGGGGGACAGGGGGCAGTCGGAACTAATGAAAAACTGTTTTTT. This encodes CASSLSGGQGAVGTNEKLFF.

The CDR3, as DNA: TGTGCCTGGCGATACCCGGGGACAGCTGAAAAACTGTTTTTT. Protein sequence: CAWRYPGTAEKLFF. J is TRBJ1-4 and V is TRBV30, with 7 bases identical to TRBD1. Germline V lookup: CDR1 GTSNPN, CDR2 SVGIG (reference sequence). J gave up 7 bases and V 5 bases, and 10 bases lay outside the gene matches. The CDR3 has 14 amino acids.

This sequence joins TRBV5-1 and TRBJ2-7; 7 bases align to TRBD1. Germline V CDR1 and CDR2: SGHRS, YFSETQ. Trimming at V came to 4 bases and at J to 6 bases, leaving 10 bases not matched to a gene. This CDR3 has 14 amino acids. CDR3 loop: CASSVRQGAREQYF. The CDR3 bases are TGCGCCAGCAGCGTTCGACAGGGAGCGCGCGAGCAGTACTTC.

The J gene is TRBJ2-3, the V gene TRBV5-1, with 9 bases fitting TRBD1. The junction had 8 bases not matched to a gene; V was cut back by 6 bases and J by 6 bases. CDR3 length: 14 residues. The germline V gene has CDR1 SGHRS and CDR2 YFSETQ. DNA for the CDR3: TGCGCCAGCACCATCACAGGGGGCAGTGATACGCAGTATTTT. Protein product: CASTITGGSDTQYF.

The gene calls are TRBV2 and TRBJ2-5; D gene unclear. The CDR3 contains 15 residues. V shed 4 bases and J shed 0 bases, with 12 bases lying between them. Germline CDR1 and CDR2: SNHLY and FYNNEI. In DNA, the CDR3 is TGTGCCAGCAGTGGCCCGAGGCGGAACCAAGAGACCCAGTACTTC. It translates to CASSGPRRNQETQYF.

The chain employs TRBV7-9 and TRBJ2-3; D not certain. Trimming left V 3 bases short and J 3 bases short, with 4 bases between. This CDR3 contains 12 residues. Germline lookup yields CDR1 SEHNR and CDR2 FQNEAQ (reference sequence). The CDR3 bases are TGTGCCAGCAGCTTCGGGACAGATACGCAGTATTTT. Its protein product is CASSFGTDTQYF.

V usage is TRBV14 and J usage is TRBJ2-5; D is unresolved. The V gene's germline CDR1 is SGHDN and CDR2 FVKESK. The V gene lost 4 bases and the J gene lost 4 bases, with 7 bases spanning the gap. This CDR3 comprises 12 residues. As DNA, the CDR3 is TGTGCCAGCAGCCGTGAGCTAGAGACCCAGTACTTC. Translated, it gives CASSRELETQYF.

This chain joins TRBV4-2 and TRBJ2-1, with TRBD2 identical over 8 bases. V trimming: 0 bases; J trimming: 10 bases; junction bases outside the gene matches: 5. Looked up from germline, CDR1 is LGHNA and CDR2 is YNFKEQ. This CDR3 is built from 14 residues. The CDR3 DNA reads TGTGCCAGCAGCCAAGATATAGCGGGGTTGGAGCAGTTCTTC. As protein: CASSQDIAGLEQFF.

This chain connects TRBV10-3 to TRBJ2-7; maybe TRBD2 (6 bases). Trimming cost V 3 bases and J 2 bases, with 8 bases left between them. CDR1 is ENHRY, CDR2 SYGVKD, per germline. The CDR3 spans 13 residues. The CDR3, as DNA: TGTGCCATCAGTGAAGGACTAACCTACGAGCAGTACTTC. Translation gives CAISEGLTYEQYF.

This chain connects TRBV30 to TRBJ2-1; 9 nucleotides line up with TRBD2. Germline V CDR1 and CDR2: GTSNPN, SVGIG (reference sequence). The CDR3 loop spans 15 amino acids. V lost 2 bases and J lost 7; bases outside the gene matches: 9. CDR3 amino acids: CAWSTFAGGGNEQFF. In DNA, the CDR3 is TGTGCCTGGAGTACCTTCGCGGGAGGGGGAAATGAGCAGTTCTTC.